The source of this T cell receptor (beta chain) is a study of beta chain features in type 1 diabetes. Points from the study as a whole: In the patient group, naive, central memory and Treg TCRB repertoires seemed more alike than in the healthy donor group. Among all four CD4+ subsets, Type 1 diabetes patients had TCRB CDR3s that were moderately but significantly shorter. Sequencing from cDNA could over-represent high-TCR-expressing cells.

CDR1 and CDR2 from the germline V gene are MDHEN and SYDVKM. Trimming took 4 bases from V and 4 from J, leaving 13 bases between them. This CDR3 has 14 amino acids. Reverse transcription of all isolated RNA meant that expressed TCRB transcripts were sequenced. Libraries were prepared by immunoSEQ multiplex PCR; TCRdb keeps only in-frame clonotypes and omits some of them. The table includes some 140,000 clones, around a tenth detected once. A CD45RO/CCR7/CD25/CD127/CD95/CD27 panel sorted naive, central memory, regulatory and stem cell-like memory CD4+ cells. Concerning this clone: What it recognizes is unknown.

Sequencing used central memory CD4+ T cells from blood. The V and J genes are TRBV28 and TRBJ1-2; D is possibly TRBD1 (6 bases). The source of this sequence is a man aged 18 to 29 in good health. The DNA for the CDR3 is TGTGCCAGCAGTTACGCAACAGGGATCTATGGCTACACCTTC. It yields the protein CASSYATGIYGYTF.